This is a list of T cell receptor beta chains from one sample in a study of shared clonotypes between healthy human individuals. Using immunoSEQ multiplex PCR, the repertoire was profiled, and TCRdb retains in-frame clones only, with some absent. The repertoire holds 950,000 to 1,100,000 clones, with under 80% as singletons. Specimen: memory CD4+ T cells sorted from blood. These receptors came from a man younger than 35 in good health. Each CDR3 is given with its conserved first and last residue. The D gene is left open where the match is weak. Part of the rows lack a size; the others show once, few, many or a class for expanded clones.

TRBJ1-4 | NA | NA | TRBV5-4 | TGTGCCAGCAGCTTGGACATGGCTAATGAAAAACTGTTTTTT | CASSLDMANEKLFF
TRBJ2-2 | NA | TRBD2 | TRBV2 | TGTGCCAGCAGTTATGGACTAGTTCCAGCCGGGGAGCTGTTTTTT | CASSYGLVPAGELFF
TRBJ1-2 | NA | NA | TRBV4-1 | TGCGCCAGCAGCCAAGACCCTGCGGCAGGGAAACTCAACTATGGCTACACCTTC | CASSQDPAAGKLNYGYTF
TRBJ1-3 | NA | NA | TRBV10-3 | TGTGCCATCAGTGACCATGACAGATCTGGAAACACCATATATTTT | CAISDHDRSGNTIYF
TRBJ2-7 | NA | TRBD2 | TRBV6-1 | TGTGCCAGCAGTGATAGGACTAGCGGGAGTATGGGGCGCGAGCAGTACTTC | CASSDRTSGSMGREQYF
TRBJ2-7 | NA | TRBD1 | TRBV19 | TGTGCCACCAGAAGGACAGGGGAGAGCGAGCAGTACTTC | CATRRTGESEQYF
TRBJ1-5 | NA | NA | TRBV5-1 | TGCGCCAGCAGCTTGGCCGGGCAGGCTGGGCAGCCCCAGCATTTT | CASSLAGQAGQPQHF
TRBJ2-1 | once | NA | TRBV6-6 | TGTGCCAGCAGTTCCGGGGTCCACAATGAGCAGTTCTTC | CASSSGVHNEQFF
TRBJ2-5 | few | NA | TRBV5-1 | TGCGCCAGCAGCACCGACGGCGGTTGGGAAGAGACCCAGTACTTC | CASSTDGGWEETQYF
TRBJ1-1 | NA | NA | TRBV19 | TGTGCCAGTAGCTACCTCACTGAAGCTTTCTTT | CASSYLTEAFF
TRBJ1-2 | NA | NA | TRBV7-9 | TGTGCCAGCAGCTTAGCGTCCGGGCTCGGGGGCTACACCTTC | CASSLASGLGGYTF
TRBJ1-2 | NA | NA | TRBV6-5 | TGTGCCAGCAACCCGACAGAGAACTATGGCTACACCTTC | CASNPTENYGYTF
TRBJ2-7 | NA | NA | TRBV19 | TGTGCCAGTAGTATCGCGATGGGGGCTATCGACGAGCAGTACTTC | CASSIAMGAIDEQYF
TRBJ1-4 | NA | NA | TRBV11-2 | TGTGCCAGCAGCCCGGGCCTCAGGTTCGAAAAACTGTTTTTT | CASSPGLRFEKLFF
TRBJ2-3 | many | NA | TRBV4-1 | TGCGCCAGCAGCCAAGATATCTCAGGCACAGATACGCAGTATTTT | CASSQDISGTDTQYF
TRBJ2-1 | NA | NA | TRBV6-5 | TGTGCCAGCAGCCTTGACATGGTCAATGAGCAGTTCTTC | CASSLDMVNEQFF
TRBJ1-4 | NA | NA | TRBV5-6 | TGTGCCAGCAGCCCGGGGGACGGAGGGGCAAATGAAAAACTGTTTTTT | CASSPGDGGANEKLFF
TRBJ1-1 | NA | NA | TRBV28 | TGTGCCAGCAGACTGAACACTGAAGCTTTCTTT | CASRLNTEAFF
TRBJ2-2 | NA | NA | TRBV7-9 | TGTGCCAGCAGCTCTGTCACAGGGTATTCCGGGGAGCTGTTTTTT | CASSSVTGYSGELFF
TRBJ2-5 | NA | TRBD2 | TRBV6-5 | TGTGCCAGCAGTCTTTGGGGAGGGGAGACCCAGTACTTC | CASSLWGGETQYF
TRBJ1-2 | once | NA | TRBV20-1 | NA | CSVPPTYGYTF
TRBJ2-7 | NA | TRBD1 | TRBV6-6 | TGTGCCAGCAGCCAGGGGGACGTTGGTCCCTACGAGCAGTACTTC | CASSQGDVGPYEQYF
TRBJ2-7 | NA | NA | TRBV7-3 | TGTGCCAGCAGCTTAGATGCAGGTACCTACGAGCAGTACTTC | CASSLDAGTYEQYF
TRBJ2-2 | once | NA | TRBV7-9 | TGTGCCAGCAGCTTAAATCCCGCCGGCACCGGGGAGCTGTTTTTT | CASSLNPAGTGELFF
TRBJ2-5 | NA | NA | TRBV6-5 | TGTGCCAGCTCATTGACCGTATTTTCGGAGACCCAGTACTTC | CASSLTVFSETQYF
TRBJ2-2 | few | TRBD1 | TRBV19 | TGTGCCAGTAACCCTAAACAGGGGGCTGACACCGGGGAGCTGTTTTTT | CASNPKQGADTGELFF
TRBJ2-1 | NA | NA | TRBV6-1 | TGTGCCAGCAGCTTGAACTACAATGAGCAGTTCTTC | CASSLNYNEQFF
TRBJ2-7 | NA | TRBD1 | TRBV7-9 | TGTGCCAGCAGTTCATACCGACAGGGCAACGAGCAGTACTTC | CASSSYRQGNEQYF
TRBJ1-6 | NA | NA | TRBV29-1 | TGCAGCGTCAACAGGGAGGTAAATTCACCCCTCCACTTT | CSVNREVNSPLHF
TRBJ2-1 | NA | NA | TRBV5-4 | TGTGCCAGCAGTACTCCACCCCCCATCGATGAGCAGTTCTTC | CASSTPPPIDEQFF
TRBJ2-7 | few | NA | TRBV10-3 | TGTGCCATCAGCAGAGGGGCACAGGAAGACGAGCAGTACTTC | CAISRGAQEDEQYF
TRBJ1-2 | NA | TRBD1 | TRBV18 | TGTGCCAGCTCACCCTCTCCCGGGACAGGGGTCTATGGCTACACCTTC | CASSPSPGTGVYGYTF
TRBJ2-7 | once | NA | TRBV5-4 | TGTGCCAGCAGCTTGGCGGGCCACTACGAGCAGTACTTC | CASSLAGHYEQYF
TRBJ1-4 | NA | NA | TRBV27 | TGTGCCAGCAGGGATTTGGGGCTGGCTAATGAAAAACTGTTTTTT | CASRDLGLANEKLFF
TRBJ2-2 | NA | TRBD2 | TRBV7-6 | TGTGCCAGCAGCCGTGGTAGCGGGGTGAACACCGGGGAGCTGTTTTTT | CASSRGSGVNTGELFF
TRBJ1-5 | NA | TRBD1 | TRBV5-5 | TGTGCCAGCAGCTCGGACAGGGTCAATCAGCCCCAGCATTTT | CASSSDRVNQPQHF
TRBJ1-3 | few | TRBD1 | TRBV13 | TGTGCCAGCAGCTCCCAGGGGGCGCGGAACACCATATATTTT | CASSSQGARNTIYF
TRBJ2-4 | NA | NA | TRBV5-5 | TGTGCCAGCAGCTTGGCCTCGGGGTGGGAGGCCAAAAACATTCAGTACTTC | CASSLASGWEAKNIQYF
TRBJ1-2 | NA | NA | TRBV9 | TGTGCCAGCAGCCCCCTCGGGGGGGTCTATGGCTACACCTTC | CASSPLGGVYGYTF
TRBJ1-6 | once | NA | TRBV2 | TGTGCCAGCAAGACCGGGGAAGGGAATTCACCCCTCCACTTT | CASKTGEGNSPLHF
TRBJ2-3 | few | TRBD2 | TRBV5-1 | TGCGCCAGCAGCGTCGGACTAGCGGGGGGGCCAGATACGCAGTATTTT | CASSVGLAGGPDTQYF
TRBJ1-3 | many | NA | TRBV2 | TGTGCCAGCACGGGGCGGGGTAGAGAATCTGGAAACACCATATATTTT | CASTGRGRESGNTIYF
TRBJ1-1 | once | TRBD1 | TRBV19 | TGTGCCAGTAGTATTGCGACAGGGGGTCTCCACTCTGAAGCTTTCTTT | CASSIATGGLHSEAFF
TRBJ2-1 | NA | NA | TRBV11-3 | TGTGCCAGCAGCCGGCTTTTGGGGGGTGAGCAGTTCTTC | CASSRLLGGEQFF
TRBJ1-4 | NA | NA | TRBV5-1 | TGCGCCAGCAGCATGGCGGGGGGCCAGGAAAAACTGTTTTTT | CASSMAGGQEKLFF
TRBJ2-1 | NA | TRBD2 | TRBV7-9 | TGTGCCAGCAGCCCTAGGGGACTAGCGGGAGTAGCGAATGAGCAGTTCTTC | CASSPRGLAGVANEQFF
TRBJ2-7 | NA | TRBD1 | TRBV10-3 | TGTGCCACTACAGGGGGCTCCTACGAGCAGTACTTC | CATTGGSYEQYF
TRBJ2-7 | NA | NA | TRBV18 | TGTGCCAGCTCACCACGAGGACCCGCCAACGAGCAGTACTTC | CASSPRGPANEQYF
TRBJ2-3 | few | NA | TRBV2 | TGTGCCAGCAGTGAAGTGAACACGCTGAGGGATACGCAGTATTTT | CASSEVNTLRDTQYF
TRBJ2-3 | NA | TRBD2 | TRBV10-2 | TGCGCCAGCAGTGAGTCGGGGGGGGGAAGCACAGATACGCAGTATTTT | CASSESGGGSTDTQYF
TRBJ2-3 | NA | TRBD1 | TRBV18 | TGTGCCAGCTCACCTACCGGGACAGGGAGTTCAGATACGCAGTATTTT | CASSPTGTGSSDTQYF
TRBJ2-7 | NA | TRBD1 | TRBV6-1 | TGTGCCAGCAGTGGGGACCTTCCGGGACAGGGGGCAAACGAGCAGTACTTC | CASSGDLPGQGANEQYF
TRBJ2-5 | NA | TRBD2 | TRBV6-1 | TGTGCCAGCAAGCGTGGGAGGGAAGAGACCCAGTACTTC | CASKRGREETQYF